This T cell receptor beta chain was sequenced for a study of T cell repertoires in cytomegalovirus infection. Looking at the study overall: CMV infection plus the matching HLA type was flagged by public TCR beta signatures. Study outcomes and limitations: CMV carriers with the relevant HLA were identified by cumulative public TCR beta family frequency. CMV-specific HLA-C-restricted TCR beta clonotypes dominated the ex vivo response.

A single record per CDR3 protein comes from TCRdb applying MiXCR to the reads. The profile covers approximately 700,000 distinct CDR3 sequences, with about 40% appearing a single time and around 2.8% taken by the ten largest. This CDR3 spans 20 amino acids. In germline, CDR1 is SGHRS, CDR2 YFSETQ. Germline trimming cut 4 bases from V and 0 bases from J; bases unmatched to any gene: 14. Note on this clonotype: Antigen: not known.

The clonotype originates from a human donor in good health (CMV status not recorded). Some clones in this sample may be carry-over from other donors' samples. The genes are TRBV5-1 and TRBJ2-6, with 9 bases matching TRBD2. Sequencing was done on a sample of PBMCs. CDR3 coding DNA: TGCGCCAGCAGCGCGCCCAATCGGGCTAGCGGGGACTCTGGGGCCAACGTCCTGACTTTC. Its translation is CASSAPNRASGDSGANVLTF.